What follows describes a single TCR beta chain. Authors' processing steps: Amplification of reference gene primers provided the estimated nucleated cell counts. Generated by immunoSEQ multiplex PCR, the TCRdb table keeps only in-frame clones and is missing some. Clone size and the V and J calls come from that table; the DNA yielded D and trimming. The sample has under 150,000 clones; approximately 80% are singletons. The germline V and J ends were trimmed by 10 bases and 5 bases, with 6 bases remaining between them. This CDR3 has 10 amino acids. The V gene's germline CDR1 is MNHEY and CDR2 SVGAGI. This sample stems from a study of blood T cell repertoires in COVID-19. About the study: PBMCs, B-cell-depleted T cells, or T cells provided the cDNA or gDNA that made up the material.

Material: peripheral blood. The TCR was taken from a human donor in a cohort sampled during active COVID-19. The V gene is TRBV6-5, the J gene TRBJ1-5, with D hard to call. CDR3 protein: CATNHQPQHF. CDR3 DNA sequence: TGTGCCACCAATCATCAGCCCCAGCATTTT.